Sequencing of this T cell receptor beta chain was carried out in a study of T cell changes during pregnancy in multiple sclerosis. Repertoires were generated with immunoSEQ multiplex PCR, while TCRdb's copy carries only in-frame clones and drops some. The sample lists more than 80,000 clones; under 95% were seen once. The starting material was peripheral blood, obtained before pregnancy. The clonotype was recovered from a female donor with multiple sclerosis, enrolled in a pregnancy study.

CDR3 in DNA: TGTGCCAGCAGTGCGGCAGGGGCAACTAATGAAAAACTGTTTTTT. This gives the protein CASSAAGATNEKLFF. This chain uses TRBV25-1 with TRBJ1-4, with D possibly TRBD1 on 6 matching bases. Germline CDR1 and CDR2: MGHDK and SYGVNS. The CDR3 spans 15 residues. The V gene lost 4 bases and the J gene lost 0 bases, with 9 bases spanning the gap.